This TCR beta chain was found in a study of blood T cells in healthy people across ages. Points from the study as a whole: Diversity of TCR beta per million T cells declined in a roughly linear way with age. The study could not conclusively compare naive and antigen-experienced cells, given its unsorted PBMCs.

Primed by a sample-barcoded 5' primer and a J-beta primer mix, a second PCR proceeded for about 6 to 12 cycles. TCRdb analysed the 5' RACE reads with MiXCR anew, one entry per CDR3 protein. In the table there are 850,000 to 1,100,000 distinct CDR3 sequences, 35% to 45% of which are singletons. Comment on this clonotype: The antigen is not known. One end of the junction is discordant with germline, which a read error may explain.

Germline values: CDR1 MNHNY, CDR2 SVGAGI (reference sequence). CDR3 size: 16 residues. This TCR came from a man aged 18 to 30 in good health. Specimen: blood. The chain joins TRBV6-6 to TRBJ2-1; 11 nucleotides agree with TRBD2. CDR3 region: CASSSSGGITHNEQFF. The DNA of the CDR3 is TGCGCCAGCAGTTCTAGCGGGGGGATCACCCACAATGAGCAGTTCTTC.